The rows below give T cell receptor beta chains drawn from one sample of a study of cytomegalovirus exposure and HLA in healthy donors. The data were produced by immunoSEQ multiplex PCR, yet TCRdb's version contains in-frame clones alone and is incomplete. The sample includes 100,000 to 150,000 clones, 73% of them seen just once. Sequenced material: PBMCs. These receptors were collected from a man in his sixties in good health and CMV-seropositive. Both conserved end residues are part of each CDR3.

v_gene: TRBV27; j_gene: TRBJ1-5; CDR3aa: CASRAEQGPNQPQHF
v_gene: TRBV29-1; j_gene: TRBJ2-1; CDR3aa: CSVAPHGGLLTFF
v_gene: TRBV11-2; j_gene: TRBJ1-5; CDR3aa: CASSPITGQPQHF
v_gene: TRBV2; j_gene: TRBJ2-2; CDR3aa: CASSDQGATGELFF
v_gene: TRBV6-1; j_gene: TRBJ2-3; CDR3aa: CATTFLDTQYF
v_gene: TRBV5-6; j_gene: TRBJ1-1; CDR3aa: CASSFTGYGTEAFF
v_gene: TRBV5-1; j_gene: TRBJ1-4; CDR3aa: CASSSGRRQGYEKLFF
v_gene: TRBV11-3; j_gene: TRBJ2-1; CDR3aa: CASSLETGDYNEQFF
v_gene: TRBV5-6; j_gene: TRBJ2-7; CDR3aa: CASSSGQAYSYEQYF
v_gene: TRBV19; j_gene: TRBJ1-1; CDR3aa: CASSLRDTSNTEAFF
v_gene: TRBV7-9; j_gene: TRBJ1-4; CDR3aa: CASSLRSGQGLLTNEKLFF
v_gene: TRBV11-2; j_gene: TRBJ2-7; CDR3aa: CASSLRTEGAPGTYF
v_gene: TRBV4-2; j_gene: TRBJ1-6; CDR3aa: CASSQDKSGGSLRAPLHF
v_gene: TRBV28; j_gene: TRBJ2-1; CDR3aa: CASSFPLTYNEQFF
v_gene: TRBV10-3; j_gene: TRBJ1-2; CDR3aa: CAISDPKGNRARGYTF
v_gene: TRBV25-1; j_gene: TRBJ1-1; CDR3aa: CASSEWNGVNTEAFF
v_gene: TRBV21-1; j_gene: TRBJ1-2; CDR3aa: CASRIPGEGYTF
v_gene: TRBV10-2; j_gene: TRBJ2-5; CDR3aa: CASKIGVQPYQETQYF
v_gene: TRBV15; j_gene: TRBJ2-2; CDR3aa: CATSRGQGGYGGELFF
v_gene: TRBV11-2; j_gene: TRBJ2-3; CDR3aa: CASSFTSGGAVDTQYF
v_gene: TRBV27; j_gene: TRBJ1-1; CDR3aa: CASSSGDTEAFF
v_gene: TRBV9; j_gene: TRBJ2-1; CDR3aa: CASNDRLAGGASEQFF
v_gene: TRBV5-1; j_gene: TRBJ2-2; CDR3aa: CASSLLGLASGTGELFF
v_gene: TRBV7-9; j_gene: TRBJ2-7; CDR3aa: CASSLIGYEQYF
v_gene: TRBV11-2; j_gene: TRBJ2-6; CDR3aa: CASSPGRGLSGANVLTF
v_gene: TRBV11-2; j_gene: TRBJ1-2; CDR3aa: CASSSPRTGQGYTF
v_gene: TRBV9; j_gene: TRBJ1-4; CDR3aa: CASSVAGGNEKLFF
v_gene: TRBV7-3; j_gene: TRBJ1-1; CDR3aa: CASSLHRGGTEAFF
v_gene: TRBV4-1; j_gene: TRBJ2-7; CDR3aa: CASSQETATYEQYF
v_gene: TRBV29-1; j_gene: TRBJ2-7; CDR3aa: CSVVGQGYEQYF
v_gene: TRBV2; j_gene: TRBJ1-6; CDR3aa: CASSLRTGWGSPLHF
v_gene: TRBV29-1; j_gene: TRBJ1-3; CDR3aa: CSALGQFGNTIYF
v_gene: TRBV5-6; j_gene: TRBJ1-4; CDR3aa: CASSLDGSGATNEKLFF
v_gene: TRBV27; j_gene: TRBJ2-5; CDR3aa: CASRPGTGGAWETQYF
v_gene: TRBV10-1; j_gene: TRBJ2-7; CDR3aa: CASSEAPGDYEQYF
v_gene: TRBV7-2; j_gene: TRBJ2-7; CDR3aa: CASSPRGEMTYEQYF
v_gene: TRBV30; j_gene: TRBJ2-7; CDR3aa: CAWSTGGPRRYEQYF
v_gene: TRBV6-5; j_gene: TRBJ2-5; CDR3aa: CASSYRRGGGETQYF
v_gene: TRBV11-1; j_gene: TRBJ2-5; CDR3aa: CASSSDRGHGETQYF
v_gene: TRBV5-1; j_gene: TRBJ2-5; CDR3aa: CASSLGIAGGQETQYF
v_gene: TRBV11-3; j_gene: TRBJ2-7; CDR3aa: CASSPTRGSREQYF
v_gene: TRBV11-2; j_gene: TRBJ2-2; CDR3aa: CASSPGTRTNTGELFF
v_gene: TRBV28; j_gene: TRBJ2-7; CDR3aa: CASSLGMQVIYEQYF
v_gene: TRBV19; j_gene: TRBJ1-4; CDR3aa: CASTLGRGSGKLFF
v_gene: TRBV6-6; j_gene: TRBJ1-1; CDR3aa: CASSSQMNTEAFF
v_gene: TRBV11-2; j_gene: TRBJ2-3; CDR3aa: CASSVRTGQSDTQYF
v_gene: TRBV7-9; j_gene: TRBJ1-1; CDR3aa: CASSLIREDTEAFF
v_gene: TRBV30; j_gene: TRBJ2-3; CDR3aa: CAWSASNGGGTDTQYF
v_gene: TRBV28; j_gene: TRBJ1-5; CDR3aa: CASTPGRDRRVQPQHF
v_gene: TRBV19; j_gene: TRBJ1-2; CDR3aa: CASRFMITGFGYTF
v_gene: TRBV28; j_gene: TRBJ1-2; CDR3aa: CASSFQGQGQGYGYTF
v_gene: TRBV25-1; j_gene: TRBJ2-5; CDR3aa: CASSGTSGGDETQYF
v_gene: TRBV7-3; j_gene: TRBJ2-1; CDR3aa: CASSSGLAGGPEQFF